This TCR beta chain was identified during a study of T cell repertoires in cytomegalovirus infection (dated by TCRdb to between 2018 and 2021). Background for the entire study: The peptide stimulations were aimed at well-studied HLA-B-restricted epitopes as well as recently identified HLA-C-restricted CMV epitopes, whose presentation resists viral immunomodulation. Donor HLA type was relevant to the analysis, because carriage of CMV infection together with the matching HLA type was indicated by public TCR beta signatures. Results and caveats for the whole study, not just this receptor: The ex vivo response was dominated by HLA-C-restricted CMV-specific TCR beta clonotypes, which also provided the single most frequent clonotype in two of eight donors. Cumulative frequency of public TCR beta family members discriminated carriers of CMV infection plus the relevant HLA type in this cohort and an independent approximately 350-donor cohort.

Details on this clonotype: Its binding antigen is unknown. Per-nucleotide qualities are absent, and no much larger clonotype sits a single base away.

From its cysteine to its phenylalanine, the CDR3 spans 13 amino acids. Only the CDR3 part of the read is kept: 39 bases, read in frame from the first base. The germline V gene supplies CDR1 SQVTM and CDR2 ANQGSEA. V loses 8 bases, J loses 4 bases, and the germline ends lie 14 bases apart. What this sample's treatment or condition label stands for: in vitro stimulation with specific CMV peptide epitopes to enrich CMV-specific T cells. Sequencing relied on an Illumina HiSeq 1500. TCRdb applied fastp at Q25 and MiXCR to the public reads, then kept only in-frame beta chains. One record per CDR3 amino acid sequence lists the most common genes and DNA. Present in this sample are hundreds of thousands of distinct CDR3 sequences, about 33% of which were seen just once. Roughly a sixth of the sample lies in the top ten.

In this chain, TRBV29-1 is recombined with TRBJ2-2; no D segment can be confidently identified. The sample here was cultured PBMCs, taken from culture after CMV antigen stimulation. The clonotype was recovered from a human donor in good health (CMV status not recorded). Some clones in this sample may be carry-over from other donors' samples. The CDR3 protein: CSIAWYSTGELFF. At the DNA level, the sequence is TGCAGCATAGCATGGTACAGCACCGGGGAGCTGTTTTTT.